This TCR beta chain appears in the sequencing data of a study of cytomegalovirus exposure and HLA in healthy donors. Study summary: Tens of millions of unique TCRs, all from HLA-typed donors, were included in an early release of the data.

Concerning this clone itself: What it binds is unknown.

Study-wide findings and caveats: Compared with the approximately 680-donor mean, an Asian-associated ancestry cluster reportedly had fewer N-insertions, according to a later analysis. In a later analysis, across HLA loci, associated TCR counts were highest for DRB1, lowest for HLA-C.

A multiplex PCR was run with 60 Vbeta primers and 13 Jbeta primers. Method: immunoSEQ multiplex PCR; TCRdb's copy keeps in-frame clones and lacks some. The sample shows around 160,000 clones, around four fifths of them seen only once. The sequenced sample was PBMCs. This receptor was identified in a man between 18 and 35 years old in good health and CMV-seropositive.

CDR3 protein: CASSFPDSSSTIYF. In DNA form, the CDR3 reads TGTGCCAGCAGCTTCCCGGACAGCTCCAGCACCATATATTTT. The gene calls are TRBV11-2 and TRBJ1-3; tentatively, D is TRBD1 (6 bases). Per the germline V gene, CDR1 is SGHAT and CDR2 is FQNNGV. V gave up 3 bases and J gave up 9 bases, with 15 bases separating them. CDR3 length: 14 residues.